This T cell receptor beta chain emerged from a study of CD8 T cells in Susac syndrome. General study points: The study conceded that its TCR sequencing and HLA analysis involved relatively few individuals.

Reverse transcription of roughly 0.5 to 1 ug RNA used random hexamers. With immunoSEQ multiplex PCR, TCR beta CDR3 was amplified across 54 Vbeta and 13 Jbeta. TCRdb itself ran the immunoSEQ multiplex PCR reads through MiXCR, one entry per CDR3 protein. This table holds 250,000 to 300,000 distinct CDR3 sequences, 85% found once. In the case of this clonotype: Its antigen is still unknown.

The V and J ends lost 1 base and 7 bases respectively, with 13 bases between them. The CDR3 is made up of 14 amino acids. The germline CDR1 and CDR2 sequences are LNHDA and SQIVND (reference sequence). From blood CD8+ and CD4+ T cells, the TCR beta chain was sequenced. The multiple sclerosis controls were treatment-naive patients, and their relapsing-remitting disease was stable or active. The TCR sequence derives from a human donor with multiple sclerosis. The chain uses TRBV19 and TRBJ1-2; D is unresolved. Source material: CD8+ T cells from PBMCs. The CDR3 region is CASSIARDAGGYTF. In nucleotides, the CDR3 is TGTGCCAGTAGTATAGCTAGAGATGCGGGTGGCTACACCTTC.